This T cell receptor beta chain was captured by sequencing in a study of blood T cell repertoires in COVID-19. Across the study: The samples span acute and convalescent COVID-19 from the United States, Italy and Spain.

Clones were sequenced by immunoSEQ multiplex PCR, and TCRdb holds only the in-frame ones, with some missing. The data show 100,000 to 120,000 clones, with around 81% seen just once and about 4% held by the top ten. The CDR3 length is 16 residues. Germline-derived CDR1 and CDR2 are MNHEY and SVGEGT. The V segment lost 4 bases and the J segment 4 bases; nucleotides outside the gene matches: 8. This chain uses TRBV6-2 or TRBV6-3 with TRBJ2-5; TRBD2 agrees at 11 bases. Sequencing was carried out using peripheral blood. The TCR sequence derives from a woman between 65 and 79 years old with acute or convalescent COVID-19. The CDR3: CASSSLGLAGGETQYF. CDR3 bases: TGTGCCAGCAGTTCCTTGGGCCTAGCGGGGGGAGAGACCCAGTACTTC.